These 18 T cell receptor beta chains originate from one sample sequenced in a study of cytomegalovirus exposure and HLA in healthy donors. Generated by immunoSEQ multiplex PCR, the TCRdb table keeps only in-frame clones and is missing some. The top ten hold about 0.8% of the sample, which has some 330,000 clones, about nine tenths seen once. The sequencing input was PBMCs. The receptors shown here come from a young woman in good health and CMV-seronegative.

The V and J genes are TRBV27 and TRBJ1-3, with 7 bases identical to TRBD1. J gave up 0 bases and V 6 bases, and 5 bases lay outside the gene matches. Germline values: CDR1 MNHEY, CDR2 SMNVEV (reference sequence). This CDR3 has 15 amino acids. The CDR3 sequence: CASSLGQASGNTIYF. CDR3 nucleotides: TGTGCCAGCAGCCTCGGACAGGCCTCTGGAAACACCATATATTTT.

The V and J genes are TRBV4-2 and TRBJ2-7; 10 bases line up with TRBD1. The CDR3 totals 15 residues. Germline trimming cut 4 bases from V and 7 bases from J; bases unmatched to any gene: 10. CDR1 and CDR2 (germline): LGHNA, YNFKEQ. As DNA, the CDR3 is TGTGCCAGCAGCCGGGGGACAGGGGAGGTTGGAGAGCAGTACTTC. This sequence encodes CASSRGTGEVGEQYF.

This chain uses TRBV5-1 with TRBJ1-2; possible D gene TRBD1, 5 bases. The germline CDR1 and CDR2 sequences are SGHRS and YFSETQ. V was clipped by 4 bases and J by 10 bases, with 20 bases between them. The CDR3 is 14 residues long. The CDR3 sequence: CASSESWGVQAYTF. The CDR3 DNA is TGCGCCAGCAGCGAATCCTGGGGCGTCCAAGCCTACACCTTC.

The rearrangement joins TRBV29-1 to TRBJ2-1; D uncertain. The germline CDR1 and CDR2 sequences are SQVTM and ANQGSEA. The CDR3 runs 13 residues. The ends were cut back, 4 bases at V and 4 bases at J, with 11 bases in the middle. The CDR3 loop is CSVGATSYNEQFF. DNA of the CDR3: TGCAGCGTTGGGGCTACCTCTTACAATGAGCAGTTCTTC.

The chain employs TRBV7-9 and TRBJ1-2; 7 bases map to TRBD1. Germline CDR1 is SEHNR and CDR2 is FQNEAQ (reference sequence). This CDR3 has 15 amino acids. Unmatched junction bases numbered 13, after V lost 5 bases and J lost 7 bases. In DNA form, the CDR3 reads TGTGCCAGCAGCAAAACAGGGGCCGAAAGTTTTGGCTACACCTTC. This gives the protein CASSKTGAESFGYTF.

The CDR3 DNA reads as TGTGCCAGCAGTCCTAATGAACAGGGTGGGTTAAGGAGAGAGACCCAGTACTTC. It encodes CASSPNEQGGLRRETQYF. V usage is TRBV27 and J usage is TRBJ2-5; D may be TRBD1 (6 bases). CDR1 and CDR2 (germline): MNHEY, SMNVEV (reference sequence). CDR3 length: 18 residues. Trimming stripped 5 bases from V and 4 bases from J, with 26 bases between.

V and J are TRBV15 and TRBJ2-2; 10 bases agree with TRBD2. The CDR3 loop spans 18 amino acids. Trimming took 1 base from V and 5 from J; bases not matched to a gene: 10. Germline CDR1 reads LNHNV; CDR2 reads YYDKDF (reference sequence). CDR3 coding DNA: TGTGCCACCAGCAGAGGACTAGCGGGCGCCAGGTGGACCGGGGAGCTGTTTTTT. It is translated as CATSRGLAGARWTGELFF. The full variable domain, its missing parts supplied by reference TRBV15 and TRBJ2-2, is DAMVIQNPRYQVTQFGKPVTLSCSQTLNHNVMYWYQQKSSQAPKLLFHYYDKDFNNEADTPDNFQSRRPNTSFCFLDIRSPGLGDTAMYLCATSRGLAGARWTGELFFGEGSRLTVL.

The chain links TRBV2 to TRBJ1-1; weak D call: TRBD1 (5 bases). Trimming took 6 bases from V and 5 from J, leaving 13 bases between them. Germline values: CDR1 SNHLY, CDR2 FYNNEI. The CDR3 has 13 residues. For the CDR3, the DNA is TGTGCCAGCAGCAGCGCAGGGTCTACTGAAGCTTTCTTT. Residues: CASSSAGSTEAFF.

This rearrangement joins TRBV30 to TRBJ2-7; the match to TRBD1 covers 9 bases. With 1 base clipped from V and 6 bases from J, the junction kept 4 bases outside the gene matches. Germline-derived CDR1 and CDR2 are GTSNPN and SVGIG (reference sequence). The CDR3 is 13 amino acids. The CDR3 spells CAWSGGQGGEQYF. The DNA for the CDR3 is TGTGCCTGGAGTGGGGGACAGGGAGGCGAGCAGTACTTC.

The genes are TRBV2 and TRBJ1-2, with 10 positions matching TRBD1. V was pared by 7 bases and J by 3 bases, with 5 bases of the junction left unmatched. This CDR3 spans 14 amino acids. CDR1 is SNHLY, CDR2 FYNNEI, per germline. CDR3: CASIPGQGYYGYTF. In DNA form, the CDR3 reads TGTGCCAGCATCCCGGGACAGGGGTACTATGGCTACACCTTC.

The chain combines TRBV14 with TRBJ1-3; perhaps TRBD1 as D (5 bases). CDR1 is SGHDN, CDR2 FVKESK, per germline. Deletions cut 7 bases from V and 5 bases from J, with 15 bases between. CDR3 size: 14 residues. The CDR3 reads CASTNRAGRNTIYF. Here the CDR3 DNA reads TGTGCCAGCACCAACCGGGCAGGGAGAAACACCATATATTTT.

The chain has TRBV13 and TRBJ2-2, with 13 bases matching TRBD2. This CDR3 has 15 residues. V dropped 5 bases and J dropped 3; count of bases not matched to a gene: 0. Germline assignment: CDR1 PRHDT and CDR2 FYEKMQ (reference sequence). The CDR3 loop reads CASSGTSGDTGELFF. CDR3 bases: TGTGCCAGCAGCGGGACTAGCGGGGACACCGGGGAGCTGTTTTTT.

This chain uses TRBV4-3 with TRBJ1-1; D gene ambiguous. The V and J ends lost 0 bases and 5 bases respectively, with 16 bases between them. Germline V gene data show CDR1 as LGHNA and CDR2 as YSLEER. This CDR3 is 16 amino acids long. The CDR3 bases are TGCGCCAGCAGCCAAGATCTGGGAGGGCTGGGAACTGAAGCTTTCTTT. Amino acid sequence: CASSQDLGGLGTEAFF.

This chain joins TRBV6-5 and TRBJ1-3, with TRBD1 identical over 10 bases. The CDR3 is 16 residues long. CDR1 and CDR2 (germline): MNHEY, SVGAGI. With 2 bases clipped from V and 0 bases from J, the junction kept 1 base outside the gene matches. Written as DNA, the CDR3 is TGTGCCAGCAGTTACGGGGACAGGGGCTCTGGAAACACCATATATTTT. This gives the protein CASSYGDRGSGNTIYF.

This CDR3 is CASSLGLAGGSMETQYF. The DNA of the CDR3 is TGTGCCAGCAGCTTAGGACTAGCGGGAGGCAGTATGGAGACCCAGTACTTC. The V and J genes are TRBV13 and TRBJ2-5; 12 positions agree with TRBD2. Germline loops: CDR1 PRHDT, CDR2 FYEKMQ (reference sequence). The CDR3 runs 17 residues. Trimming at V came to 0 bases and at J to 5 bases, leaving 7 bases not matched to a gene.

V usage is TRBV7-2 and J usage is TRBJ1-1; TRBD1 agrees at 8 bases. Germline V gene sequence: CDR1 SGHTA, CDR2 FQGNSA. The CDR3 runs 16 residues. The ends lost 8 bases at V and 1 base at J; junction bases unmatched: 12. CDR3 residues: CASGPGQATANTEAFF. For the CDR3, the DNA is TGTGCCAGCGGCCCGGGACAGGCTACCGCGAACACTGAAGCTTTCTTT.

The V call is TRBV6-1, the J call TRBJ2-1, with TRBD1 matching 8 bases. Germline-derived CDR1 and CDR2 are MNHNS and SASEGT. This CDR3 has 15 residues. The trim removed 6 bases at V and 7 bases at J, leaving 11 bases unmatched. The CDR3 sequence is CASSWKQGVTNEQFF. The CDR3, as DNA: TGTGCCAGCAGCTGGAAACAGGGGGTAACAAATGAGCAGTTCTTC.

This chain joins TRBV11-2 and TRBJ2-7; D may be TRBD2 (6 bases). V dropped 5 bases and J dropped 5 bases, with 25 bases sitting between them. CDR1 and CDR2 (germline): SGHAT, FQNNGV. The CDR3 is made up of 17 amino acids. Here the CDR3 reads CASSPPDGLGGGDEQYF. As DNA, the CDR3 is TGTGCCAGCAGCCCCCCGGACGGCCTGGGGGGAGGCGACGAGCAGTACTTC.